These T cell receptor beta chains were read from a single sample in a study of shared clonotypes between healthy human individuals. Repertoires were generated with immunoSEQ multiplex PCR, while TCRdb's copy carries only in-frame clones and drops some. The sample has 2 million to 2.5 million clones; 90% to 95% are singletons. Material: naive CD4+ T cells sorted from blood. These receptors were taken from a man younger than 35 in good health. The CDR3 runs from the conserved cysteine through the conserved F or W. Fields, in order: J gene, clone size, V gene, D gene, CDR3 DNA, CDR3 protein. A D gene is named only where the DNA matches it firmly. Only some rows state a clone size, as once, few, many or a class for expanded clones.

TRBJ2-7 | . | TRBV19 | TRBD1 | TGTGCCAGTAGACCACGGGCCGACAGGGTCTACGAGCAGTACTTC | CASRPRADRVYEQYF
TRBJ2-1 | . | TRBV11-1 | TRBD2 | TGTGCCAGCAGCTTCACCAGCGGGGACTTCAGGGAGCAGTTCTTC | CASSFTSGDFREQFF
TRBJ2-5 | . | TRBV7-8 | . | TGTGCCAGCAGCTTAGTGGAACTCGGGGTCGGGACCCAGTACTTC | CASSLVELGVGTQYF
TRBJ2-3 | once | TRBV29-1 | TRBD2 | TGCAGCGTTGACCGGGAGGGCACAGATACGCAGTATTTT | CSVDREGTDTQYF
TRBJ2-3 | . | TRBV5-1 | . | TGCGCCACTGCCCTCAGGACAAGCACAGATACGCAGTATTTT | CATALRTSTDTQYF
TRBJ1-1 | . | TRBV6-1 | . | TGTGCCAGCAGTGGTTGGGGTGCCACTGAAGCTTTCTTT | CASSGWGATEAFF
TRBJ1-2 | . | TRBV6-1 | TRBD1 | TGTGCCAGTGAAACGGGACAGGGGACTAACTATGGCTACACCTTC | CASETGQGTNYGYTF
TRBJ2-7 | . | TRBV6-1 | . | TGTGCCAGCAGTGAGGGACTGGGGGTCTACGAGCAGTACTTC | CASSEGLGVYEQYF
TRBJ1-6 | . | TRBV28 | . | TGTGCCAGCAGGCCCACAGGGTCTTCACCCCTCCACTTT | CASRPTGSSPLHF
TRBJ2-4 | . | TRBV5-8 | TRBD2 | TGTGCCAGCAGCCGGGAGGGCGGGCTGCTAGCCAAAAACATTCAGTACTTC | CASSREGGLLAKNIQYF
TRBJ1-6 | . | TRBV5-5 | . | TGTGCCAGCAGCTTATGGGGGACGGAGAATTCACCCCTCCACTTT | CASSLWGTENSPLHF
TRBJ2-7 | . | TRBV7-2 | TRBD1 | TGTGCCAGCAGCGTGCGTCCGGGACAGGGTTCCGAGCAGTACTTC | CASSVRPGQGSEQYF
TRBJ2-7 | . | TRBV11-2 | . | TGTGCCAGCAGCTTACACAGGGACGAGCAGTACTTC | CASSLHRDEQYF
TRBJ2-7 | . | TRBV28 | . | TGTGCCAGCAGCCTCTTTCTGGGCCTTGGGGTAGAGGAGCAGTACTTC | CASSLFLGLGVEEQYF
TRBJ2-7 | . | TRBV18 | TRBD1 | TGTGCCAGCTCACCTTCCGGGACAGGGGAAGAGCAGTACTTC | CASSPSGTGEEQYF
TRBJ2-1 | . | TRBV9 | TRBD1 | TGTGCCAGCAGTATGACAGGGGACAATGAGCAGTTCTTC | CASSMTGDNEQFF
TRBJ2-7 | . | TRBV7-2 | . | TGTGCCAGCAGCTTACGGCCTAGTTCATACGAGCAGTACTTC | CASSLRPSSYEQYF
TRBJ1-4 | . | TRBV18 | . | TGTGCCAGCTCACCAGGACCTCCTCTCGATGAAAAACTGTTTTTT | CASSPGPPLDEKLFF
TRBJ2-1 | . | TRBV7-2 | . | TGTGCCAGCAGCAGAAACAATGAGCAGTTCTTC | CASSRNNEQFF
TRBJ2-7 | . | TRBV15 | TRBD1 | TGTGCCACCAGCAGAACCCCCCAGGGGGCGGGTTTCGAGCAGTACTTC | CATSRTPQGAGFEQYF
TRBJ2-7 | . | TRBV10-3 | . | TGTGCCATCAGTGAAGGGGGGAAGAACGGACACTACGAGCAGTACTTC | CAISEGGKNGHYEQYF
TRBJ1-5 | . | TRBV30 | TRBD1 | TGTGCCTGGAGTCCCGGACAGGGCAGCAATCAGCCCCAGCATTTT | CAWSPGQGSNQPQHF
TRBJ1-3 | . | TRBV6-5 | . | TGTGCCAGCAGTTCCTCGGGAAACGGAAACACCATATATTTT | CASSSSGNGNTIYF
TRBJ2-7 | . | TRBV5-1 | TRBD1 | TGCGCCAGCAGCTTGGGAGGGACAGGGTTTAACGAGCAGTACTTC | CASSLGGTGFNEQYF
TRBJ2-7 | . | TRBV7-2 | . | TGTGCCAGCAGCTTCGGATCACTTTACGAGCAGTACTTC | CASSFGSLYEQYF
TRBJ1-5 | few | TRBV19 | TRBD1 | TGTGCCAGTATGGGACAGGGACGTCAGCCCCAGCATTTT | CASMGQGRQPQHF
TRBJ1-2 | . | TRBV18 | TRBD1 | TGTGCCAGCTCACCGGGACAGGGAGGCGGCTACACCTTC | CASSPGQGGGYTF
TRBJ2-5 | . | TRBV6-1 | TRBD1 | TGTGCCAGCAGATACGACAGGGCCGTCCAAGAGACCCAGTACTTC | CASRYDRAVQETQYF
TRBJ1-2 | . | TRBV29-1 | TRBD1 | TGCAGCGTCCGGGACAGGGATTTCGGTGGCTACACCTTC | CSVRDRDFGGYTF
TRBJ1-5 | . | TRBV7-2 | TRBD1 | TGTGCCAGCAGCCCCTGGGGACAGGGGACAAATCAGCCCCAGCATTTT | CASSPWGQGTNQPQHF
TRBJ1-2 | . | TRBV2 | . | TGTGCCAGCAGTGCGGGGGGACGGAGCCCCTATGGCTACACCTTC | CASSAGGRSPYGYTF
TRBJ2-6 | . | TRBV2 | . | TGTGCCAGCAGCCTCGACATCTCTGGGGCCAACGTCCTGACTTTC | CASSLDISGANVLTF
TRBJ2-1 | . | TRBV5-1 | . | TGCGCCAGCAGCTCCCAAGGGCCTTTTGGTGAGCAGTTCTTC | CASSSQGPFGEQFF
TRBJ2-3 | once | TRBV4-1 | . | TGCGCCAGCAGCCAACCGGGGGAGCGGCCCTTCACAGATACGCAGTATTTT | CASSQPGERPFTDTQYF
TRBJ2-5 | . | TRBV7-3 | TRBD1 | TGTGCCAGCAGCGCTTTGACAGGGGAGTACCAAGAGACCCAGTACTTC | CASSALTGEYQETQYF
TRBJ1-1 | once | TRBV6-5 | . | TGTGCCAGCAGTTACCGACAGTACACTGAAGCTTTCTTT | CASSYRQYTEAFF
TRBJ2-2 | . | TRBV18 | . | TGTGCCAGCACCGATGGCGGGGAGCTGTTTTTT | CASTDGGELFF
TRBJ1-2 | few | TRBV11-2 | TRBD1 | TGTGCCAGCAGCCAACAGGGGACTAGAGGCGGCTACACCTTC | CASSQQGTRGGYTF
TRBJ1-4 | . | TRBV7-9 | . | TGTGCCAGCAGCTTCCGGACAGATAATGAAAAACTGTTTTTT | CASSFRTDNEKLFF
TRBJ2-1 | few | TRBV7-9 | TRBD2 | TGTGCCAGCATCCGGACTAGCGGGGGATACAATGAGCAGTTCTTC | CASIRTSGGYNEQFF
TRBJ2-1 | . | TRBV2 | TRBD2 | TGTGCCAGCAAAGCGGGAGGGTACAATGAGCAGTTCTTC | CASKAGGYNEQFF
TRBJ1-1 | once | TRBV7-3 | . | TGTGCCAGCAGCTTTGACCTAAGCACTGAAGCTTTCTTT | CASSFDLSTEAFF